This entry features one T cell receptor (beta chain) sequence. The antigen it recognizes is unknown. No base quality values were provided; no much bigger clone lies one nucleotide off. V and J are truncated by 8 bases and 4 bases respectively, leaving an intervening sequence of 20 bases. The germline V gene yields SGHVS for CDR1 and FQNEAQ for CDR2. Its CDR3 holds 15 amino acids, cysteine through phenylalanine. The kept DNA is CDR3 alone, 45 bases in frame from the first base. The sample's time point label, in plain terms: baseline pretreatment blood. The sample's treatment or condition label, decoded: 15 Gy SBRT to primary tumor, nephrectomy 4 weeks later. To follow tumor-enriched clonotypes, serial peripheral blood was collected from radiation-treated patients at baseline and at 2 weeks and 4 weeks after SBRT. Every patient had renal cell carcinoma of clear cell pathology. Genomic DNA for TCR sequencing was prepared using the QIAamp DNA Blood Mini Kit (Qiagen). Samples were included in the analyses only if all quality control checks were passed.

Following the manufacturer's recommendations, the immunoSEQ kit was used to generate TCR beta libraries from genomic DNA. For library preparation, a first multiplex PCR was performed with proprietary primers, followed by a second PCR in which unique barcodes were added, and bead cleanups were performed after each round. A positive control reaction and a negative control reaction, both provided in the kit, were run with every batch of samples. The final libraries underwent checking on an Agilent 4200 TapeStation D1000 ScreenTape, volumetric pooling, and quantification by qPCR. An Illumina NextSeq500 fitted with a MidOutput 150-cycle cartridge performed the sequencing, running 156 Read1 cycles and 15 Index1 cycles with the kit's custom primers. The pooled library was loaded at 0.8 to 1 pM, and roughly 20% PhiX control was spiked in. Per the authors' processing: Vendor-processed data were analyzed in R, with a clonotype defined as all T cells sharing the same CDR3 nucleotide sequence. For clone abundance analyses, frequencies were normalized to the 10,000 most abundant clones in each sample. Public T cell clones, averaging fewer than five per sample, were removed before analysis. Tumor-enriched clonotypes and baseline blood-enriched clonotypes were defined as those with an abundance difference of at least 32-fold between compartments. A beta-binomial differential abundance model was used to identify clonotypes that expanded or contracted between blood time points. Tumor-blood repertoire similarity was measured with the Baroni-Urbani and Buser coefficient, and group comparisons used two-tailed Wilcoxon tests in R. In its TCRdb copy, this immuneACCESS table keeps in-frame sequences only and misses some clones. Where compared with another copy, unresolved V genes explain less than half of these, and the others have no known cause. V and J calls and clone size follow that table, whereas D and trimming were derived from the DNA. This sample lists roughly 100,000 clones; approximately 86% were detected once. The ten top clones hold less than 10% of the sample.

The data are from a study of radiation and T cells in renal cell carcinoma (dated by TCRdb to 2020 to 2021). With regard to the full study: Samples came from a clinical trial, in which primary renal cell carcinomas received 15 Gy stereotactic body radiation therapy followed by nephrectomy 4 weeks later. TCR beta sequencing covered over 50 samples in total, comprising some 25 tumors and about 27 peripheral blood samples. A total of 4,016,671 unique CDR3 nucleotide sequences, encoding roughly 2.7 million unique CDR3 amino acid sequences, were found across all 50 or so samples.

Results the study describes overall, beyond this receptor: Because the trial had a single-armed design, the trial could not examine how radiation dose or scheduling affected the TCR repertoire. An increase in top tumor clonotypes in blood was observed from baseline to 2 weeks post-radiation, followed by contraction by 4 weeks, which was taken to suggest transient expansion of tumor-resident clones. Changes in the blood repertoire were not tracked past 4 weeks after treatment. No pretreatment tumor biopsies were available, so the baseline intratumoral presence of clonotypes could not be determined.

Rearrangement joined TRBV7-8 to TRBJ1-1; the D gene is possibly TRBD1, with 5 bases matching. The sequence came from a man between 45 and 60 years old with renal cell carcinoma. The starting material was blood, obtained from a patient whose treatment included radiotherapy and nephrectomy. At the DNA level, the sequence is TGTGCCAGCGCTAAAGGCCAGGGTGATCTCACTGAAGCTTTCTTT. The translation is CASAKGQGDLTEAFF.